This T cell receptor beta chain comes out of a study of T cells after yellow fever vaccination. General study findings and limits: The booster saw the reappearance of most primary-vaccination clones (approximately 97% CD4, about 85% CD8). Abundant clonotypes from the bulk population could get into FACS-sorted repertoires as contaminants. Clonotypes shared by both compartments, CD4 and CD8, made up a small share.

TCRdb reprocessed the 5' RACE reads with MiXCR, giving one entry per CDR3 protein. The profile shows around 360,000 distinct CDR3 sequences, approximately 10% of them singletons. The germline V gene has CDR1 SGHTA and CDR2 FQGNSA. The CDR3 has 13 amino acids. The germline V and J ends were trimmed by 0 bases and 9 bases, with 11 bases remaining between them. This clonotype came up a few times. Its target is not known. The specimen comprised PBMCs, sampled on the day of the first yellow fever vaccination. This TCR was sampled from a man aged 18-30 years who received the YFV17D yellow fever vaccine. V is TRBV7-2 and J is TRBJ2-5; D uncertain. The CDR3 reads CASSLAGRPSQYF. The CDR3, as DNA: TGTGCCAGCAGCTTAGCCGGCCGTCCGTCCCAGTACTTC.